The 10 T cell receptor beta chains reported below all come from one sample, sequenced in a study of beta chain features in type 1 diabetes. Reverse transcription of all isolated RNA meant that expressed TCRB transcripts were sequenced. Sequenced by immunoSEQ multiplex PCR; TCRdb stores in-frame clones only, minus some. This sample has more than 350,000 clones, with roughly 11% found just once. The sequenced sample consisted of naive CD4+ T cells from blood. These receptors were obtained from a woman younger than 30 in good health.

This clone was detected only a few times. The chain employs TRBV7-8 and TRBJ2-5; no clear D gene. V was cut by 3 bases and J by 7 bases, with 9 bases left in between. The CDR3 is made up of 12 amino acids. Germline V gene data show CDR1 as SGHVS and CDR2 as FQNEAQ. The CDR3 sequence is CASSFLAVTQYF. CDR3 bases: TGTGCCAGCAGCTTCTTAGCTGTGACCCAGTACTTC.

The sample holds a few counts of this clone. The chain employs TRBV4-3 and TRBJ1-5; 9 nucleotides align to TRBD1. This CDR3 contains 14 residues. With 7 bases clipped from V and 6 bases from J, the junction kept 7 bases outside the gene matches. Per germline, CDR1 LGHNA and CDR2 YSLEER. In DNA, the CDR3 is TGCGCCAGCACCCCTGACAGGGGGTCTCAGCCCCAGCATTTT. It is translated as CASTPDRGSQPQHF.

The chain recombines TRBV7-6 with TRBJ2-6, with a tentative D call TRBD1 (6 bases). Germline V gene sequence: CDR1 SGHVS, CDR2 FNYEAQ. V was shortened by 4 bases and J by 2 bases, with 9 bases between the two germline ends. The CDR3 is 15 residues long. The CDR3: CASSYTGTGANVLTF. For the CDR3, the DNA is TGTGCCAGCAGCTACACAGGGACTGGGGCCAACGTCCTGACTTTC.

This clone was found a few times. The V call is TRBV6-5, the J call TRBJ2-1; 7 positions match TRBD1. Looked up from germline, CDR1 is MNHEY and CDR2 is SVGAGI. The CDR3 length is 13 residues. The V gene end was trimmed by 0 bases and the J gene end by 7 bases; junction bases not matched to a gene: 0. For the CDR3, the DNA is TGTGCCAGCAGTTACTCGACAGGGAATGAGCAGTTCTTC. Its translation is CASSYSTGNEQFF.

This clone was seen only a few times. The V call is TRBV4-1, the J call TRBJ2-1, with 12 bases that match TRBD2. The V gene end was trimmed by 4 bases and the J gene end by 8 bases; junction bases not matched to a gene: 6. The CDR3 spans 15 residues. Germline V gene data show CDR1 as MGHRA and CDR2 as YSYEKL. CDR3 in DNA: TGCGCCAGCAGCCCTCTAGCGGGAGGGACCGATGAGCAGTTCTTC. It is translated as CASSPLAGGTDEQFF.

A few counts support this clone. The gene calls are TRBV29-1 and TRBJ1-3, with D perhaps TRBD1 (5 bases). Germline V CDR1 and CDR2: SQVTM, ANQGSEA. V lost 8 bases and J lost 3, with 14 bases in between. The CDR3 spans 13 residues. CDR3 sequence reads: CSFSQDLGNTIYF. CDR3 bases: TGCAGCTTCTCACAGGACCTTGGAAACACCATATATTTT.

The chain is built from TRBV7-9 and TRBJ1-1; D remains ambiguous. The CDR3 is 13 residues long. The V gene lost 1 base and the J gene lost 6 bases, with 9 bases spanning the gap. Germline CDR1 and CDR2: SEHNR and FQNEAQ (reference sequence). CDR3 amino acids: CASSLEVVPEAFF. The CDR3 nucleotides read TGTGCCAGCAGCTTAGAAGTGGTCCCTGAAGCTTTCTTT.

This clone has just a few counts. The rearrangement uses TRBV29-1 and TRBJ2-3, with D unclear. Germline lookup yields CDR1 SQVTM and CDR2 ANQGSEA. The CDR3 runs 13 residues. Deletions cut 6 bases from V and 2 bases from J, with 12 bases between. The CDR3 DNA is TGCAGCGTAGTTACGGTTAACACAGATACGCAGTATTTT. It is translated as CSVVTVNTDTQYF.

This rearrangement joins TRBV7-2 to TRBJ2-7, with TRBD1 identical over 11 bases. Germline V gene sequence: CDR1 SGHTA, CDR2 FQGNSA. V lost 5 bases, J lost 3 bases, and 6 bases stayed unmatched. The CDR3 extends over 15 amino acids. CDR3 sequence reads: CASSPEGTGGYEQYF. In DNA form, the CDR3 reads TGTGCCAGCAGCCCAGAGGGGACAGGGGGCTACGAGCAGTACTTC.

This clone was found a few times. V gene TRBV14 combines with J gene TRBJ1-2; D call uncertain. CDR3 length equals 14 residues. V was trimmed by 1 base and J by 7 bases, leaving 13 bases between them. Germline CDR1 and CDR2: SGHDN and FVKESK. The CDR3 DNA reads TGTGCCAGCAGCCAAGTTCTCGACGCTTCTGGCTACACCTTC. Amino acid sequence: CASSQVLDASGYTF.